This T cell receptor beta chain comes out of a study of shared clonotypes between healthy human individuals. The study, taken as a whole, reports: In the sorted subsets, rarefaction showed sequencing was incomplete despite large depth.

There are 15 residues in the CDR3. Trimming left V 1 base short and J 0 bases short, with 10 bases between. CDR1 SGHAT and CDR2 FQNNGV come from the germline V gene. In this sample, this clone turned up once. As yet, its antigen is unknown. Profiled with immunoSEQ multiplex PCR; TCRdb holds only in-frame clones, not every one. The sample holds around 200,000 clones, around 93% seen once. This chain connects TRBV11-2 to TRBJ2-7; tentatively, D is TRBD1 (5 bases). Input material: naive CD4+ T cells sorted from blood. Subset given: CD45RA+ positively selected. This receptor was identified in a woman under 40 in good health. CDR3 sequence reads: CASSLVPDISYEQYF. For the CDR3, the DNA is TGTGCCAGCAGCTTAGTCCCGGACATCTCCTACGAGCAGTACTTC.